These 12 T cell receptor beta chains share one sample of origin, sequenced in a study of cytomegalovirus exposure and HLA in healthy donors. PCR was performed using 60 Vbeta and 13 Jbeta primers. TCRdb's table, derived via immunoSEQ multiplex PCR, lists solely in-frame clones and lacks some. In the table there are more than 110,000 clones, approximately 84% of which are singletons. The sequenced sample was PBMCs. All receptors come from a man aged 30-40 years in good health and CMV-seropositive.

CDR3 nucleotides: TGTGCCAGCAGCTTCTCCAGCGGGGTTATCCGCTACAATGAGCAGTTCTTC. As protein: CASSFSSGVIRYNEQFF. This sequence joins TRBV11-2 and TRBJ2-1, with 7 bases identical to TRBD2. This CDR3 is 17 amino acids long. The V gene end was trimmed by 3 bases and the J gene end by 3 bases; junction bases not matched to a gene: 11. Germline assignment: CDR1 SGHAT and CDR2 FQNNGV.

This clone was counted a single time. V is TRBV7-2 and J is TRBJ2-6; weak D call: TRBD1 (6 bases). V lost 5 bases and J lost 2, with 10 bases in between. The germline gives CDR1 SGHTA, CDR2 FQGNSA. There are 15 residues in the CDR3. The CDR3 reads CASSRGGAGANVLTF. DNA for the CDR3: TGTGCCAGCAGCCGTGGGGGCGCTGGGGCCAACGTCCTGACTTTC.

The chain recombines TRBV4-2 with TRBJ2-5, with a tentative D call TRBD1 (5 bases). TRBJ2-7 matches the DNA end more closely, so the J call is doubtful. Germline CDR1 LGHNA, CDR2 YNFKEQ. The CDR3 has 15 residues. CDR3 coding DNA: TGTGCCAGCAGCCAAGAGGGTGGCGGACACTACGAGCAGTACTTC. This translates into CASSQEGGGHYEQYF.

The chain uses TRBV19 and TRBJ1-2; TRBD1 is a possible D gene (5 bases). CDR3 length: 14 residues. V shed 5 bases and J shed 0 bases, with 10 bases lying between them. Looked up from germline, CDR1 is LNHDA and CDR2 is SQIVND (reference sequence). CDR3 loop: CASSSGLTNYGYTF. The CDR3, as DNA: TGTGCCAGTAGTTCGGGACTGACTAACTATGGCTACACCTTC. Supplemented by reference TRBV19 and TRBJ1-2, the full variable domain reads DGGITQSPKYLFRKEGQNVTLSCEQNLNHDAMYWYRQDPGQGLRLIYYSQIVNDFQKGDIAEGYSVSREKKESFPLTVTSAQKNPTAFYLCASSSGLTNYGYTFGSGTRLTVV.

The table lists this clone with a count of one. The chain joins TRBV6-1 to TRBJ2-7; 9 bases align to TRBD1. Germline values: CDR1 MNHNS, CDR2 SASEGT. This CDR3 spans 13 amino acids. The V gene end was trimmed by 4 bases and the J gene end by 3 bases; junction bases not matched to a gene: 1. In nucleotides, the CDR3 is TGTGCCAGCAGTGGGGACAGGGTCTACGAGCAGTACTTC. It translates to CASSGDRVYEQYF.

The chain recombines TRBV30 with TRBJ2-7; TRBD2 matches at 10 bases. V lost 3 bases, J lost 4 bases, and 3 bases stayed unmatched. CDR1 and CDR2 (germline): GTSNPN, SVGIG (reference sequence). The CDR3 runs 13 residues. The CDR3 spells CAWRGTSVYEQYF. CDR3 nucleotides: TGTGCCTGGAGGGGGACTAGCGTATACGAGCAGTACTTC.

The J gene is TRBJ2-1, the V gene TRBV7-6; 7 bases align to TRBD2. Losses at the gene ends were 2 bases for V and 4 bases for J; bases not matched to a gene: 5. Germline CDR1 is SGHVS and CDR2 is FNYEAQ. This CDR3 has 15 amino acids. CDR3 sequence reads: CASSLLAGEYNEQFF. Written as DNA, the CDR3 is TGTGCCAGCAGCTTATTGGCGGGAGAGTACAATGAGCAGTTCTTC.

The chain combines TRBV6-5 with TRBJ1-1; tentatively, D is TRBD1 (5 bases). Germline CDR1 MNHEY, CDR2 SVGAGI. Trimming removed 4 bases at V and 0 bases at J, with 15 bases between. The CDR3 totals 16 residues. CDR3: CASSFGGGDLNTEAFF. CDR3 nucleotides: TGTGCCAGCAGTTTTGGGGGGGGAGATCTGAACACTGAAGCTTTCTTT.

The V call is TRBV7-4, the J call TRBJ2-7, with a possible D match to TRBD2 (7 bases). The CDR3 runs to 17 residues. Germline V gene sequence: CDR1 SGHVT, CDR2 SQSDAQ. Trimming stripped 4 bases from V and 0 bases from J, with 19 bases between. The CDR3 is CASSSQRGATSSYEQYF. The CDR3 nucleotides read TGTGCCAGCAGCTCTCAACGGGGGGCGACTAGCTCCTACGAGCAGTACTTC.

The chain uses TRBV4-2 and TRBJ1-4; possible D gene TRBD1, 5 bases. The CDR3 consists of 15 residues. Trimming pared 0 bases from V and 8 bases from J, leaving 13 bases between. Germline values: CDR1 LGHNA, CDR2 YNFKEQ. Here the CDR3 reads CASSQEGTEAEKLFF. As DNA, the CDR3 is TGTGCCAGCAGCCAAGAAGGGACTGAGGCGGAAAAACTGTTTTTT.

The rearrangement joins TRBV5-4 to TRBJ2-3; 14 nucleotides line up with TRBD2. The CDR3 runs 16 residues. The trim removed 0 bases at V and 3 bases at J, leaving 0 bases unmatched. CDR1 is SGHNT and CDR2 is YYREEE in the germline V gene (reference sequence). The CDR3 nucleotides read TGTGCCAGCAGCTTGGGACTAGCGGGGGGGACAGATACGCAGTATTTT. Its protein product is CASSLGLAGGTDTQYF.

V usage is TRBV27 and J usage is TRBJ2-1, with 11 bases lining up with TRBD2. The CDR3 consists of 14 residues. With 5 bases clipped from V and 8 bases from J, the junction kept 5 bases outside the gene matches. The germline V gene encodes CDR1 MNHEY and CDR2 SMNVEV (reference sequence). In DNA form, the CDR3 reads TGTGCCAGCAGTGTAGCGGGGGGGCGATATGAGCAGTTCTTC. This encodes CASSVAGGRYEQFF.